This T cell receptor (beta chain) was sequenced in a study of blood T cell repertoires in COVID-19. Study at large: Samples representing acute and convalescent COVID-19 were sourced from the United States, Italy and Spain.

In assigning cohorts, the study relied on participant-reported clinical history. CDR3 length: 14 residues. V shed 2 bases and J shed 6 bases, with 10 bases lying between them. Germline V gene lookup returns CDR1 KGHSH and CDR2 LQKENI. Assay used: immunoSEQ multiplex PCR; TCRdb lists only in-frame clones, some missing. The data show fewer than 200,000 clones, 80% to 90% seen once. V and J are TRBV18 and TRBJ2-2; possible D gene TRBD1, 5 bases. The source material was PBMCs or T cells enriched from blood (not recorded which). This clonotype originated in a woman aged 45-65 years in a cohort exposed to, infected with or recovered from COVID-19 (not recorded which). CDR3 sequence: CASSPKQVSGELFF. The CDR3 DNA sequence: TGTGCCAGCTCACCAAAACAGGTGTCCGGGGAGCTGTTTTTT. The full variable domain, rest sourced from reference TRBV18 and TRBJ2-2, is NAGVMQNPRHLVRRRGQEARLRCSPMKGHSHVYWYRQLPEEGLKFMVYLQKENIIDESGMPKERFSAEFPKEGPSILRIQQVVRGDSAAYFCASSPKQVSGELFFGEGSRLTVL.